A single sample gave rise to the 8 T cell receptor beta chains below, sequenced in a study of T-cell reconstitution after alpha-beta-depleted transplantation in children. Unique molecular identifiers were built into the TCRbeta library. From the PCR reads, TCRdb called clonotypes with MiXCR, one entry per CDR3 protein. The data hold some 440,000 distinct CDR3 sequences, with roughly 15% observed a single time. Sample: PBMCs, mostly from graft donor cells, taken 360 days after TCRalphabeta/CD19-depleted stem cell transplant. The receptor source for this set is a boy under three years old who had a stem cell transplant for Wiskott-Aldrich syndrome, so the T cells may come from the graft donor.

This clonotype was observed a few times. V gene TRBV2 combines with J gene TRBJ1-5, with 9 bases fitting TRBD1. Germline CDR1 is SNHLY and CDR2 is FYNNEI. Trimming took 6 bases from V and 11 from J; bases not matched to a gene: 11. The CDR3 has 14 amino acids. CDR3 DNA: TGTGCCAGCAGATTCGACAGGGGGGTGATAGCCCAGCATTTT. It codes for CASRFDRGVIAQHF.

This clonotype has a handful of counts. The genes are TRBV18 and TRBJ2-1, with 13 bases matching TRBD2. Germline V gene sequence: CDR1 KGHSH, CDR2 LQKENI. This CDR3 has 15 amino acids. J lost 7 bases, V lost 6 bases, and 6 bases had no gene match. The CDR3 nucleotides read TGTGCCAGCTCTCGACTAGCGGGAGGTATGAATGAGCAGTTCTTC. It encodes CASSRLAGGMNEQFF.

The sample holds a few counts of this clonotype. This chain uses TRBV5-1 with TRBJ2-7; 11 positions match TRBD1. J gave up 2 bases and V 0 bases, and 4 bases lay outside the gene matches. Germline loops: CDR1 SGHRS, CDR2 YFSETQ. The CDR3 is 16 residues long. DNA for the CDR3: TGCGCCAGCAGCTTGGTTTGGGACAGGGGGACCTACGAGCAGTACTTC. Translating gives CASSLVWDRGTYEQYF.

V is TRBV11-2 and J is TRBJ2-7, with D unresolved. The CDR3 runs 15 residues. Looked up from germline, CDR1 is SGHAT and CDR2 is FQNNGV. V lost 1 base and J lost 1, with 11 bases in between. The CDR3 region has the DNA TGTGCCAGCAGCTTAGCGGCCATCCTATCCTACGAGCAGTACTTC. It translates to CASSLAAILSYEQYF. Variable domain in full (rest from reference TRBV11-2 and TRBJ2-7): EAGVAQSPRYKIIEKRQSVAFWCNPISGHATLYWYQQILGQGPKLLIQFQNNGVVDDSQLPKDRFSAERLKGVDSTLKIQPAKLEDSAVYLCASSLAAILSYEQYFGPGTRLTVT.

This clonotype was counted between two and nine times. The V call is TRBV7-9, the J call TRBJ2-3, with TRBD2 as a possible D gene (6 bases). The germline gives CDR1 SEHNR, CDR2 FQNEAQ (reference sequence). This CDR3 is 14 amino acids long. Trimming removed 4 bases at V and 6 bases at J, with 14 bases between. The CDR3 DNA reads as TGTGCCAGCAGCTGGGCTAGCGCAGCGGATACGCAGTATTTT. Protein: CASSWASAADTQYF.

The CDR3 loop reads CAISGDRGNNEQFF. The DNA of the CDR3 is TGTGCCATCAGTGGGGACAGGGGAAATAATGAGCAGTTCTTC. The chain uses TRBV10-3 and TRBJ2-1; TRBD1 aligns across 10 bases. Germline V CDR1 and CDR2: ENHRY, SYGVKD. The CDR3 totals 14 residues. Trimming removed 4 bases from V and 7 bases from J; junction bases left unmatched: 4.

The chain carries TRBV5-1 and TRBJ2-1; D might be TRBD1 or TRBD2, each matching 5 bases. Germline lookup yields CDR1 SGHRS and CDR2 YFSETQ. V gave up 2 bases and J gave up 2 bases, with 17 bases separating them. This CDR3 is built from 17 residues. DNA of the CDR3: TGCGCCAGCAGCTTCCTCGCCCAGGGACGGCCCTACAATGAGCAGTTCTTC. Translating it yields CASSFLAQGRPYNEQFF.

The chain links TRBV5-6 to TRBJ2-7; D is ambiguous. CDR3 size: 14 residues. Trimming took off 0 bases at V and 2 bases at J, with 9 bases between the two ends. From germline, CDR1 is SGHDT and CDR2 YYEEEE. The CDR3 region has the DNA TGTGCCAGCAGCTTGGGACTTCAAACCTACGAGCAGTACTTC. This translates into CASSLGLQTYEQYF.